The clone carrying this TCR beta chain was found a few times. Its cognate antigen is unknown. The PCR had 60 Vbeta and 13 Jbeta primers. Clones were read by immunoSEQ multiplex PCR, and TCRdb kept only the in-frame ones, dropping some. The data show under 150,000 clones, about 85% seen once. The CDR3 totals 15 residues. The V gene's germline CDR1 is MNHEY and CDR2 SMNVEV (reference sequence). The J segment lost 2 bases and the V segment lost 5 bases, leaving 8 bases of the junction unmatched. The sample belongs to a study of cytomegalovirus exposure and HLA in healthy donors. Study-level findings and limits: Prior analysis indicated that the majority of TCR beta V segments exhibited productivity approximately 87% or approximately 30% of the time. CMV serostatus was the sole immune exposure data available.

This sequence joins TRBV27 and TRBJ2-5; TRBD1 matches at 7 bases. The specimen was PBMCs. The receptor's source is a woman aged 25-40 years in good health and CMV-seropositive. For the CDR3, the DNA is TGTGCCAGCAGTCGTTACAGGGGCGATCAAGAGACCCAGTACTTC. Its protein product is CASSRYRGDQETQYF.